The TCR beta chain described here comes from a study of cytomegalovirus exposure and HLA in healthy donors. Study context: Roughly 80 million unique TCRs from HLA-typed donors made up an early data release.

General study findings and limits: Among TCR beta chains, those listed as cytomegalovirus-associated numbered over 150.

V lost 3 bases to trimming and J lost 4 bases, with 7 bases between them. The germline CDR1 and CDR2 sequences are SEHNR and FQNEAQ (reference sequence). The CDR3 has 12 amino acids. The study ran its PCR with 60 Vbeta and 13 Jbeta primers. Libraries were prepared by immunoSEQ multiplex PCR; TCRdb keeps only in-frame clonotypes and omits some of them. This sample yields over 200,000 clones, of which over 65% are seen a single time; 1% to 1.5% belongs to the top ten. As concerns this clone: The antigen remains unidentified.

The J gene is TRBJ2-7, the V gene TRBV7-9; tentative D call: TRBD1 (6 bases). The material sequenced was PBMCs. This receptor was obtained from a human donor in good health. CDR3 in DNA: TGTGCCAGCAGCTTTACAGGGTACGAGCAGTACTTC. Its translation: CASSFTGYEQYF.